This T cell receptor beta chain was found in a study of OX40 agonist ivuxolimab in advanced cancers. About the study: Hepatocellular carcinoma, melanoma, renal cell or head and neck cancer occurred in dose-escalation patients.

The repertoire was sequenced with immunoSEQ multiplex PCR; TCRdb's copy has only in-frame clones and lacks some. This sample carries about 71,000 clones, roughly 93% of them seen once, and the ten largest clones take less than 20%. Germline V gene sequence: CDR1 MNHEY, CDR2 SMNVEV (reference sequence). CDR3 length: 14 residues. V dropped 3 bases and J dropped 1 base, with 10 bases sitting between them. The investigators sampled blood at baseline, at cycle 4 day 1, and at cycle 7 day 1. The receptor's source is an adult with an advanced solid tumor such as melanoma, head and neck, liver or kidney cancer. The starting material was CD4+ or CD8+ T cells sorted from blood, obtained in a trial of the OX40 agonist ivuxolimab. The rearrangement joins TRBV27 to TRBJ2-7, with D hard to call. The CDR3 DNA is TGTGCCAGCAGTTTTGTTACAGATTCCTACGAGCAGTACTTC. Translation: CASSFVTDSYEQYF.